This T cell receptor (beta chain) is drawn from a study of tumor-infiltrating lymphocytes in primary liver carcinoma. Background on the study: Resecting the tumor surgically was how the patients' primary liver carcinoma was treated.

General study findings and limits: Tumor-blood pairs (like tumor-adjacent pairs) overlapped less than tumor region pairs did. Against blood, tumors held a significantly higher top-250-clone fraction (p = 0.039).

Comments on this clonotype: What it recognizes is unknown.

Germline DNA was also extracted, and blood RNA was taken from unsorted whole blood. Collected before surgery were about 3.7 milliliters of peripheral blood. With a constant-region primer, TCR beta cDNA was made from 450 to 650 ng of total RNA. The TCR beta library was amplified through three nested multiplex PCR rounds in a modified ARM-PCR procedure. The opening two PCR rounds, 10 cycles each, paired TRBV1-TRBV30 forward primers with a C-beta reverse primer. TCRdb re-derived calls from the multiplex PCR reads in MiXCR, one entry per CDR3 protein. This sample has 200,000 or so distinct CDR3 sequences, with roughly two thirds found just once. The CDR3 contains 16 residues. Germline-derived CDR1 and CDR2 are MNHNS and SASEGT. V shed 10 bases and J shed 0 bases, with 16 bases lying between them.

The sample comprised peripheral blood. The sequence was collected from a woman aged 60 to 75 with primary liver carcinoma and hepatitis B virus infection. The rearrangement joins TRBV6-1 to TRBJ2-6; maybe TRBD2 (5 bases). The CDR3 here is CAITEVVNSGANVLTF. DNA for the CDR3: TGTGCCATCACGGAGGTGGTGAACTCTGGGGCCAACGTCCTGACTTTC.